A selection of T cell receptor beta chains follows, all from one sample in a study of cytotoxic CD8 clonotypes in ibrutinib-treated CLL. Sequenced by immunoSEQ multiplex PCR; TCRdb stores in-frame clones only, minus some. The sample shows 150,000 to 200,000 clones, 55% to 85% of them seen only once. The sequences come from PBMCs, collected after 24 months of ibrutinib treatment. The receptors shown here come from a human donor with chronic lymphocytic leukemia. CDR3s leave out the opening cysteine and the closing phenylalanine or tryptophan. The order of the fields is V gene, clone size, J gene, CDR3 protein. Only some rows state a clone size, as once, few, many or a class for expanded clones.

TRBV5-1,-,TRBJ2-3,ASSFLTDTQY
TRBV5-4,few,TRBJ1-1,ASSFMTGGTEAF
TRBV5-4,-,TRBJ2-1,ASSLLGSGNEQF
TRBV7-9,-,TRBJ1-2,ASSLDGDFANYGYT
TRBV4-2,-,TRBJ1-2,ASSQDKGTTNNYGYT
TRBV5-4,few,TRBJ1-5,ASSLDSNQPQH
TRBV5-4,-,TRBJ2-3,ASSLGGTPADTQY
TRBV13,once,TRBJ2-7,ASSSTGTSGRHEQY
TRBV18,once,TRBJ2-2,ASSHFPDRGNGELF
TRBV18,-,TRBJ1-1,ASSRAQPNTEAF
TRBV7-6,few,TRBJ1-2,ASSLDNYGYT
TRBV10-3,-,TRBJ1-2,AISENQASYGYT
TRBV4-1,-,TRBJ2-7,ASSQGFLGVETSYEQY
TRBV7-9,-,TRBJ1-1,ASSLVGRLNTEAF
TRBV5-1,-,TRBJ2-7,ASSQTDSYEQY
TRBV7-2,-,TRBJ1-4,ASSRLSRYSRTNEKLF
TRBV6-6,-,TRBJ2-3,ASSYSGGTDTQY
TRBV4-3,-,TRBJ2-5,ASSPYSAGVGETQY
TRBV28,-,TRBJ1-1,ASSFGQGAF
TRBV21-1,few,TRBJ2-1,ASLTSGGYNEQF
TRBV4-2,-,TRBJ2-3,ASSQDQARGTDTQY
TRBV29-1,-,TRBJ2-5,SGLRSGKQETQY
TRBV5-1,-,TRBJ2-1,ASSLVGSSRGEQF
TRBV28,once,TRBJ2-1,ASSLGGPVSQF
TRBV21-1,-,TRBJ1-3,ASSKAEEFPTGNTIY
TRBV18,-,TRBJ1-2,ASSPTGTGGDYGYT
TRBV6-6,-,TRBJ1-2,ATTEGGYGYT
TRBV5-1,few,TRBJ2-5,ASSLEGTPETQY
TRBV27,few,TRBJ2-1,ASSLFGLAGSNEQF
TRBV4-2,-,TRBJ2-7,ASSRGLAGANYEQY
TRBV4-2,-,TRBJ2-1,ASSPVDDRKYNEQF
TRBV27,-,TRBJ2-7,ASSHGAGVSFEQY